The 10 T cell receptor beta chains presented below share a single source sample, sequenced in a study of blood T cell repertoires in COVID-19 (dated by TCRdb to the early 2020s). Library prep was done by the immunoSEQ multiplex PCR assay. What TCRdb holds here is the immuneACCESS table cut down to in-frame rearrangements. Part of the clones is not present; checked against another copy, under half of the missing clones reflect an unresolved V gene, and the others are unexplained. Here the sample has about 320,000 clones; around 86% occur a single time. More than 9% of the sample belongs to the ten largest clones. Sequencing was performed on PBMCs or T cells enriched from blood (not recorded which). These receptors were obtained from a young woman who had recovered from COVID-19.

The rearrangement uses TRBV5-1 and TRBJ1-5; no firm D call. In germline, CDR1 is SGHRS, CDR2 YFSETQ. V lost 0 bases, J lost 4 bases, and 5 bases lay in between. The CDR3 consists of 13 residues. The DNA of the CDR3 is TGCGCCAGCAGCTTGGCCGAGAATCAGCCCCAGCATTTT. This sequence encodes CASSLAENQPQHF.

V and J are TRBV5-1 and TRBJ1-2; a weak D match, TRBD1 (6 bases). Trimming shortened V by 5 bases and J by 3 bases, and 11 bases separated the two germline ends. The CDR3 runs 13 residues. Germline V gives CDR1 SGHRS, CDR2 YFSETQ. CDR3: CASRSRQDYGYTF. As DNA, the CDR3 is TGCGCCAGCAGATCCAGACAGGACTATGGCTACACCTTC.

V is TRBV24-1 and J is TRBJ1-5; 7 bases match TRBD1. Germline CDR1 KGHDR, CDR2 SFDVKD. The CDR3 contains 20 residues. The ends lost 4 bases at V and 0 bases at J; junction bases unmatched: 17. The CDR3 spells CATSESDRDDTSSSNQPQHF. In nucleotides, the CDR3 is TGTGCCACCAGTGAATCTGACAGGGATGATACAAGTTCTAGCAATCAGCCCCAGCATTTT.

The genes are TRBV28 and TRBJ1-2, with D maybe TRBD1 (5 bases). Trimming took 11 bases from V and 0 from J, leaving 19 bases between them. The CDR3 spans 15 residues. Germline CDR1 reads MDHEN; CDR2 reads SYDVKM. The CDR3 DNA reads TGTGCCGTCGATTCGGGGGTCTTAGCTAACTATGGCTACACCTTC. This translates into CAVDSGVLANYGYTF.

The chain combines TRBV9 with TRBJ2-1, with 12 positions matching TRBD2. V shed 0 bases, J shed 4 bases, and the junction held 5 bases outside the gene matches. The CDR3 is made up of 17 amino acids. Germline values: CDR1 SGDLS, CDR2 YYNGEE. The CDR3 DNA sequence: TGTGCCAGCAGCGTAGGGCTAGCGGGGGGGATATACAATGAGCAGTTCTTC. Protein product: CASSVGLAGGIYNEQFF.

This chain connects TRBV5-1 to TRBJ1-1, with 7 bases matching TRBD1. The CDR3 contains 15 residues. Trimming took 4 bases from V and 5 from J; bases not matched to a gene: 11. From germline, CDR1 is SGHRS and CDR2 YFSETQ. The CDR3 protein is CASSPTYRGGTEAFF. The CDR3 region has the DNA TGCGCCAGCAGCCCAACATACAGGGGTGGAACTGAAGCTTTCTTT.

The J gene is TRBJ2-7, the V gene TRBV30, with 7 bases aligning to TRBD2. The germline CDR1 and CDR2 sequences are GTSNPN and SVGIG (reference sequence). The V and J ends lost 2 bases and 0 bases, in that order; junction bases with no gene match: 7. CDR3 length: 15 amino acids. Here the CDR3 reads CAWSPLGGSSYEQYF. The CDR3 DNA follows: TGTGCCTGGAGTCCGCTCGGCGGGAGCTCCTACGAGCAGTACTTC.

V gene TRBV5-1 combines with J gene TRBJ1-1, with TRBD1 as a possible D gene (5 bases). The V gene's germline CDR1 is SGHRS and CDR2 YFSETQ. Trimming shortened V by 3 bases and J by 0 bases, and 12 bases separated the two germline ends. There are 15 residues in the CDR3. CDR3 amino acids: CASSWGDTLNTEAFF. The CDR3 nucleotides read TGCGCCAGCAGCTGGGGGGATACTTTGAACACTGAAGCTTTCTTT.

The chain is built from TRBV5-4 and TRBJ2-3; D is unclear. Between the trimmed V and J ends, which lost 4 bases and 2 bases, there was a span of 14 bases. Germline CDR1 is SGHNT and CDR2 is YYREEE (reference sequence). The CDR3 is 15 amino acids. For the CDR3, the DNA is TGTGCCAGCAGCCCCCACTCCGGAGTCACAGATACGCAGTATTTT. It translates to CASSPHSGVTDTQYF.

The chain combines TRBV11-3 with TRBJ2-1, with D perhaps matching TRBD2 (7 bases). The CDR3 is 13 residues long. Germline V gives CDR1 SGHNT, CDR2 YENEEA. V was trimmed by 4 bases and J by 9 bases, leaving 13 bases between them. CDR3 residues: CASSSDGGPEQFF. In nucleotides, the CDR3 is TGTGCCAGCAGCTCAGACGGGGGGCCTGAGCAGTTCTTC.